These 17 T cell receptor beta chains were all obtained from the same sample, sequenced in a study of blood T cell repertoires in COVID-19. Assay: immunoSEQ multiplex PCR; the TCRdb copy retains only in-frame clones and omits some. Among over 90,000 clones listed, about 89% were seen once. Material for sequencing was peripheral blood. These receptors came from a human donor in a cohort sampled during active COVID-19.

The V and J genes are TRBV7-6 and TRBJ1-1, with D tentatively TRBD1 (6 bases). V lost 6 bases, J lost 5 bases, and 22 bases lay in between. Germline V gene lookup returns CDR1 SGHVS and CDR2 FNYEAQ. The CDR3 sequence is 16 residues long. CDR3 sequence: CASSPNVRGAGTEAFF. CDR3 bases: TGTGCCAGCAGTCCTAATGTCCGGGGGGCAGGTACTGAAGCTTTCTTT.

The rearrangement links TRBV7-9 to TRBJ2-5, with D maybe TRBD2 (6 bases). The V end lost 4 bases, the J end lost 5 bases, and 17 bases lay between the germline ends. This CDR3 has 15 residues. Germline-derived CDR1 and CDR2 are SEHNR and FQNEAQ (reference sequence). The CDR3 nucleotides read TGTGCCAGCAGCTCCCAGCTGGGGGGTTCGGAGACCCAGTACTTC. Its translation: CASSSQLGGSETQYF.

This clone has a single count. This chain connects TRBV30 to TRBJ2-1; TRBD1 is a possible D gene (5 bases). Per germline, CDR1 GTSNPN and CDR2 SVGIG (reference sequence). CDR3 length equals 14 residues. Between the trimmed V and J ends, which lost 0 bases and 0 bases, there was a span of 6 bases. CDR3 loop: CAWSVGVSYNEQFF. The CDR3 DNA follows: TGTGCCTGGAGTGTAGGGGTCTCCTACAATGAGCAGTTCTTC.

The rearrangement joins TRBV15 to TRBJ1-4, with 7 positions matching TRBD1. The V segment lost 5 bases and the J segment 8 bases; nucleotides outside the gene matches: 11. This CDR3 has 15 amino acids. Germline V gives CDR1 LNHNV, CDR2 YYDKDF (reference sequence). CDR3 nucleotides: TGTGCCACCAGCGGGACTCGACAGGGAGCGGAAAAACTGTTTTTT. This codes for CATSGTRQGAEKLFF.

The chain recombines TRBV7-9 with TRBJ1-1; 10 positions match TRBD1. V shed 3 bases, J shed 6 bases, and the junction held 4 bases outside the gene matches. Germline CDR1 reads SEHNR; CDR2 reads FQNEAQ (reference sequence). This CDR3 region has 14 residues. The CDR3 reads CASSLGQGMSEAFF. CDR3 in DNA: TGTGCCAGCAGCTTGGGACAGGGGATGTCTGAAGCTTTCTTT.

As concerns this clone: This sample includes further DNA sequences coding for the same CDR3. The genes are TRBV28 and TRBJ1-3, with 7 bases fitting TRBD1. Germline CDR1 is MDHEN and CDR2 is SYDVKM. V lost 6 bases to trimming and J lost 4 bases; unmatched junction nucleotides: 6. This CDR3 has 14 residues. The CDR3 loop reads CASSRQGTGNTIYF. Here the CDR3 DNA reads TGTGCCAGCAGCCGACAGGGAACCGGAAACACCATATATTTT.

J is TRBJ2-3 and V is TRBV10-2; 10 bases match TRBD1. The V gene's germline CDR1 is WSHSY and CDR2 SAAADI. CDR3 length: 15 residues. J gave up 5 bases and V 7 bases, and 9 bases lay outside the gene matches. Here the CDR3 reads CASKGDRGLLDTQYF. CDR3 nucleotide sequence: TGCGCCAGCAAGGGAGACAGGGGGCTGCTAGATACGCAGTATTTT.

The chain uses TRBV11-2 and TRBJ2-7, with no clear D. The CDR3 runs 15 residues. V was shortened by 7 bases and J by 5 bases, with 21 bases between the two germline ends. From germline, CDR1 is SGHAT and CDR2 FQNNGV. CDR3 DNA: TGTGCCAGCACCCCTGGGTGGGCGCCTCCGAACGAGCAGTACTTC. This sequence encodes CASTPGWAPPNEQYF.

V usage is TRBV5-1 and J usage is TRBJ2-1; tentatively, D is TRBD1 (5 bases). The CDR3 has 14 amino acids. Per the germline V gene, CDR1 is SGHRS and CDR2 is YFSETQ. Trimming took off 0 bases at V and 8 bases at J, with 12 bases between the two ends. CDR3 region: CASSLGVRVYEQFF. The CDR3 DNA follows: TGCGCCAGCAGCTTGGGTGTCAGGGTATATGAGCAGTTCTTC.

This clone came up once. The rearrangement uses TRBV6-2 or TRBV6-3 and TRBJ2-1; possible D gene TRBD1, 6 bases. Per germline, CDR1 MNHEY and CDR2 SVGEGT. V lost 5 bases to trimming and J lost 16 bases, with 21 bases between them. The CDR3 extends over 13 amino acids. The DNA for the CDR3 is TGTGCCAGCAGTGCAACCGAAAGGGGGTCGCGTTTCTTC. Protein: CASSATERGSRFF.

The chain carries TRBV5-6 and TRBJ2-2; D not certain. The germline V gene encodes CDR1 SGHDT and CDR2 YYEEEE. The V and J ends lost 5 bases and 5 bases respectively, with 4 bases between them. The CDR3 runs 11 residues. CDR3 sequence reads: CASRRTGELFF. The CDR3 bases are TGTGCCAGCAGACGGACCGGGGAGCTGTTTTTT.

The chain uses TRBV3-1 (or the pseudogene TRBV3-2) and TRBJ2-1; 7 bases fit TRBD1. The junction had 3 bases not matched to a gene; V was cut back by 3 bases and J by 4 bases. The CDR3 totals 14 residues. The V gene's germline CDR1 is LGHDT and CDR2 YNNKEL (reference sequence). This CDR3 reads CASSHTGQYNEQFF. CDR3 nucleotide sequence: TGTGCCAGCAGCCACACGGGACAGTACAATGAGCAGTTCTTC.

This chain uses TRBV27 with TRBJ1-6, with 9 bases aligning to TRBD1. The CDR3 runs 16 residues. Per the germline V gene, CDR1 is MNHEY and CDR2 is SMNVEV (reference sequence). Unmatched junction bases numbered 12, after V lost 6 bases and J lost 9 bases. The CDR3 region is CASSYYNPTGGSPLHF. The CDR3, as DNA: TGTGCCAGCAGCTATTACAACCCGACAGGGGGTTCACCCCTCCACTTT.

J is TRBJ2-1 and V is TRBV3-1 (or the pseudogene TRBV3-2), with TRBD2 as a possible D gene (6 bases). V lost 4 bases and J 0 bases, leaving 13 bases between the germline ends. The CDR3 runs 16 residues. The germline V gene has CDR1 LGHDT and CDR2 YNNKEL (reference sequence). The CDR3: CASSPRLGTSYNEQFF. DNA for the CDR3: TGTGCCAGCAGCCCCCGACTAGGTACCTCCTACAATGAGCAGTTCTTC.

This clone appeared once. The chain links TRBV19 to TRBJ2-5, with D possibly TRBD1 on 6 matching bases. The CDR3 sequence is 15 residues long. Germline lookup yields CDR1 LNHDA and CDR2 SQIVND (reference sequence). V lost 2 bases and J 5 bases, leaving 15 bases between the germline ends. The CDR3 coding sequence is TGTGCCAGTAGTATACATAGGGGGAGAGCGGAGACCCAGTACTTC. This sequence encodes CASSIHRGRAETQYF.

This chain connects TRBV7-2 to TRBJ2-2; 7 bases map to TRBD1. Germline CDR1 reads SGHTA; CDR2 reads FQGNSA. There are 17 residues in the CDR3. After removal of 3 bases from V and 7 bases from J, the junction contained 14 bases not matched to a gene. The CDR3 is CASSFPKGANYVGELFF. CDR3 DNA: TGTGCCAGCAGCTTCCCTAAGGGGGCAAATTATGTCGGGGAGCTGTTTTTT.

The chain links TRBV11-1 to TRBJ2-5; TRBD1 is a possible D gene (5 bases). The CDR3 is 14 residues long. Trimming pared 3 bases from V and 2 bases from J, leaving 10 bases between. Germline CDR1 and CDR2: SGHAT and FQDESV (reference sequence). This CDR3 reads CASSFGRTQETQYF. The CDR3 DNA reads TGTGCCAGCAGCTTTGGCCGGACACAAGAGACCCAGTACTTC.